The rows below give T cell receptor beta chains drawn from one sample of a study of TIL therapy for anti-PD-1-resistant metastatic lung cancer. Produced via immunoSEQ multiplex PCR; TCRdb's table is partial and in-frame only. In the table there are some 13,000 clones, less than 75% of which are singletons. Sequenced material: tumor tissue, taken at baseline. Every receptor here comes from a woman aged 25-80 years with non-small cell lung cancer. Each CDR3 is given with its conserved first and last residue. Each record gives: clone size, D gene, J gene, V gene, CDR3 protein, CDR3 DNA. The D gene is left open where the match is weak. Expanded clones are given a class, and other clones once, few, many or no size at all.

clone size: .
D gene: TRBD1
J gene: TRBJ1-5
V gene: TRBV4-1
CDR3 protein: CASSQRGDRAQPQHF
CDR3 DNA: TGCGCCAGCAGCCAAAGGGGGGACAGGGCTCAGCCCCAGCATTTT

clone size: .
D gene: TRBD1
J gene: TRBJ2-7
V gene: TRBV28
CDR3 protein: CASSRTGGTYEQYF
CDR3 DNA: TGTGCCAGCAGCAGGACAGGCGGCACCTACGAGCAGTACTTC

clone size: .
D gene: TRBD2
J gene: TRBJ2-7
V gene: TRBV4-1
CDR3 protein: CASSQEAGTSFHEQYF
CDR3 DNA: TGCGCCAGCAGCCAAGAAGCCGGGACTAGCTTCCACGAGCAGTACTTC

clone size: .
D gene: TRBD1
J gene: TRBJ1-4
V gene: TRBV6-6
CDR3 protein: CASSDRVGEKLFF
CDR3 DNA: TGTGCCAGCTCGGACAGGGTCGGTGAAAAACTGTTTTTT

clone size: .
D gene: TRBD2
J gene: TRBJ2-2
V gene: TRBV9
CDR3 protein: CASSLGLAGGTGELFF
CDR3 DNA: TGTGCCAGCAGCTTAGGACTAGCGGGAGGAACCGGGGAGCTGTTTTTT

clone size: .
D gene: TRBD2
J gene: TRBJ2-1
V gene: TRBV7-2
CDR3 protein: CASSFVTHGGEQFF
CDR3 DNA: TGTGCCAGCAGCTTCGTAACCCACGGGGGGGAGCAGTTCTTC

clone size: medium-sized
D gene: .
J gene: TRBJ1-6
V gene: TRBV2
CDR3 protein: CASRGAGTGRNSPLHF
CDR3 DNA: TGTGCCAGCAGGGGGGCAGGAACGGGCCGAAATTCACCCCTCCACTTT

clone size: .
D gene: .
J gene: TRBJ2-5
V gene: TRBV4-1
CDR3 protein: CASSQVSGATQYF
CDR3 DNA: TGCGCCAGCAGCCAAGTCTCGGGAGCGACCCAGTACTTC

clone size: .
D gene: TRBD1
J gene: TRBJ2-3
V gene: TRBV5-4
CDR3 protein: CASSGGDRDTDTQYF
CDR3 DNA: TGTGCCAGCAGCGGGGGGGACAGGGACACAGATACGCAGTATTTT

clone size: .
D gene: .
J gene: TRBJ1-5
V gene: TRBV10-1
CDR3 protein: CASSQGWDQPQHF
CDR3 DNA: TGCGCCAGTTCACAGGGTTGGGATCAGCCCCAGCATTTT

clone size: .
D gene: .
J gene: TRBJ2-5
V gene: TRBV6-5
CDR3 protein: CASSQGQRGETQYF
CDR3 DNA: TGTGCCAGCAGCCAGGGACAGCGGGGGGAGACCCAGTACTTC

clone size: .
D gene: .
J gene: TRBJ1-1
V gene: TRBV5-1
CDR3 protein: CASSTDLEAFF
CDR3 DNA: TGCGCCAGCAGCACCGACCTTGAAGCTTTCTTT

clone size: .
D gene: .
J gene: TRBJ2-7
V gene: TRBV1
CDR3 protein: CTSSQLRGGFYEQYF
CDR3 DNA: TGCACCAGCAGCCAACTGCGGGGGGGCTTCTACGAGCAGTACTTC

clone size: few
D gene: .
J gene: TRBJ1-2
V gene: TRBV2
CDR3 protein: CASSVPTSSGMVNGYTF
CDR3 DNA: TGTGCCAGCAGTGTCCCCACAAGTTCAGGGATGGTGAACGGCTACACCTTC

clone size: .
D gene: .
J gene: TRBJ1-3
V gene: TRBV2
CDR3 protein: CASSKGRREGGIYF
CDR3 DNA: TGTGCCAGCAGTAAGGGACGTAGGGAAGGTGGCATATATTTT

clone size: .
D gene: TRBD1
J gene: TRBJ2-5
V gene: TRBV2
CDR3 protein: CASRTGQTREYF
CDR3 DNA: TGTGCCAGCAGGACGGGACAGACTCGGGAGTACTTC

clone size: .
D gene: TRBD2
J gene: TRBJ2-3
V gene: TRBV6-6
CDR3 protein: CASSYTGGDFTDTQYF
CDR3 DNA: TGTGCCAGCAGTTACACGGGGGGGGATTTCACAGATACGCAGTATTTT

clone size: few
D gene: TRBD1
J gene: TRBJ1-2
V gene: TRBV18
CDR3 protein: CASALRGVDYGYTF
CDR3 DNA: TGTGCCAGCGCACTCAGGGGGGTTGACTATGGCTACACCTTC

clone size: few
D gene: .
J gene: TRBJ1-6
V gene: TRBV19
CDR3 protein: CASSRTVTSYNSPLHF
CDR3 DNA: TGTGCCAGTAGTAGGACAGTTACTTCCTATAATTCACCCCTCCACTTT

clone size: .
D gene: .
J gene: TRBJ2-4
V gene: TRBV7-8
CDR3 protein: CASSSLTTSAQAKNIQYF
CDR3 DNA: TGTGCCAGCAGCTCTCTGACGACCTCTGCTCAGGCCAAAAACATTCAGTACTTC